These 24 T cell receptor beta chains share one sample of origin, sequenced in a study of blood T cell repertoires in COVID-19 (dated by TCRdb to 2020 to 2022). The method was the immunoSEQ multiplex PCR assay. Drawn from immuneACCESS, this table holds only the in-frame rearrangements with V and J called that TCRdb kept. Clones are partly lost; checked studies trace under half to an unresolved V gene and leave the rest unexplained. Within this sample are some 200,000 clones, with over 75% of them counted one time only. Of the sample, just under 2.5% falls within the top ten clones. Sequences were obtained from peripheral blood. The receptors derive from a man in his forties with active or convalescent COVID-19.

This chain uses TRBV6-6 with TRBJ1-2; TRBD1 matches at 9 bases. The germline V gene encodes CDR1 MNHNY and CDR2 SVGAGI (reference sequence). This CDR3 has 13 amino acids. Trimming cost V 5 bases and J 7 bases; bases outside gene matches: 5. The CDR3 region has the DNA TGTGCCAGCAGTAAACCGGGACAGGGTGGCTACACCTTC. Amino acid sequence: CASSKPGQGGYTF.

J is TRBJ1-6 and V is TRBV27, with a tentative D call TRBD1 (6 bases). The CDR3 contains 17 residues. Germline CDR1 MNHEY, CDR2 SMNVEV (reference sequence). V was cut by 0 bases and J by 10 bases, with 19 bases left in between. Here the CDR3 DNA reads TGTGCCAGCAGTTTATCGAGGGGGTCCGGGGGGTTCTCACCCCTCCACTTT. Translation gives CASSLSRGSGGFSPLHF.

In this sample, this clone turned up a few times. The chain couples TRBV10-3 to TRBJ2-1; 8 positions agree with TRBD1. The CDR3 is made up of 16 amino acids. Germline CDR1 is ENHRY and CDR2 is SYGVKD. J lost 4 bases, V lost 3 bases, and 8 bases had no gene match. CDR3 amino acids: CAISEFGRGPYNEQFF. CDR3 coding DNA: TGTGCCATCAGTGAATTTGGCAGGGGGCCTTACAATGAGCAGTTCTTC.

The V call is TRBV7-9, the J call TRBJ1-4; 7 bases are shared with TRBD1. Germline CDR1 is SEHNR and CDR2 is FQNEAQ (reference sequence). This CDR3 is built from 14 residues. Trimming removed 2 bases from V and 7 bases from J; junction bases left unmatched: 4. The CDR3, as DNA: TGTGCCAGCAGCTTAAGACAGGGAGTTGAAAAACTGTTTTTT. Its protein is CASSLRQGVEKLFF.

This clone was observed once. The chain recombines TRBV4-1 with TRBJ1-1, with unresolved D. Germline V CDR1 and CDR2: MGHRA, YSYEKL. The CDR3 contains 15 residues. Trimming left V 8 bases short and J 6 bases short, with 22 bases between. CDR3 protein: CASSELGGGESEAFF. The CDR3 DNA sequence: TGCGCCAGCTCCGAGTTGGGCGGTGGGGAGTCTGAAGCTTTCTTT.

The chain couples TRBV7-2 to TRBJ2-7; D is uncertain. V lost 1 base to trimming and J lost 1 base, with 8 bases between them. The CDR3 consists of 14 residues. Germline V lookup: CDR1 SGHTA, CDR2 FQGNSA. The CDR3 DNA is TGTGCCAGCAGCTTAGGGCCCCGTTCCTACGAGCAGTACTTC. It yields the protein CASSLGPRSYEQYF.

This chain's CDR3 is CASSLTSQPQHF. The DNA for the CDR3 is TGTGCCAGTAGTCTTACAAGTCAGCCCCAGCATTTT. This chain uses TRBV19 with TRBJ1-5; D is unresolved. This CDR3 spans 12 amino acids. Germline-derived CDR1 and CDR2 are LNHDA and SQIVND (reference sequence). Trimming removed 5 bases from V and 6 bases from J, with 8 bases in between.

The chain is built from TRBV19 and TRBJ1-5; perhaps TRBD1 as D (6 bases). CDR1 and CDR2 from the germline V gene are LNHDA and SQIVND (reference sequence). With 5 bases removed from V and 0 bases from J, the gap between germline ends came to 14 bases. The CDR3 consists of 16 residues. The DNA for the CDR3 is TGTGCCAGTAGTCCTGACAGGTATTCTAGCAATCAGCCCCAGCATTTT. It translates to CASSPDRYSSNQPQHF. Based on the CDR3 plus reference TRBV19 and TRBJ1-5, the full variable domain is DGGITQSPKYLFRKEGQNVTLSCEQNLNHDAMYWYRQDPGQGLRLIYYSQIVNDFQKGDIAEGYSVSREKKESFPLTVTSAQKNPTAFYLCASSPDRYSSNQPQHFGDGTRLSIL.

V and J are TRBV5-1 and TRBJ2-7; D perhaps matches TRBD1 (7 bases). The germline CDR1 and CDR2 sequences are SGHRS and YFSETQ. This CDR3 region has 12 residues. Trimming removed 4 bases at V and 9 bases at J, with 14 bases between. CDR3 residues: CASSTQGGVQYF. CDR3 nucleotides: TGCGCCAGCAGCACCCAGGGGGGTGTGCAGTACTTC.

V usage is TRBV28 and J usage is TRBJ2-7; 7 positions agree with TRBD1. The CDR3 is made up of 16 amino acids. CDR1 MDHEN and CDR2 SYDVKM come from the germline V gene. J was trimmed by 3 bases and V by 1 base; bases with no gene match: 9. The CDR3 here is CASSLFRTGANYEQYF. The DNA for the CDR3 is TGTGCCAGCAGTTTATTCCGGACAGGAGCTAACTACGAGCAGTACTTC.

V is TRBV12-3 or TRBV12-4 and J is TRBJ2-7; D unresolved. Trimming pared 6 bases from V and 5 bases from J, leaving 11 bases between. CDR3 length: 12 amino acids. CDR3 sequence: CASSLTANEQYF. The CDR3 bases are TGTGCCAGCAGCCTGACTGCCAACGAGCAGTACTTC.

CDR3 DNA sequence: TGCAGTGCTGGGGGACAGGGGAATCTGTTTTTT. Its protein is CSAGGQGNLFF. The chain uses TRBV20-1 and TRBJ1-4; 10 bases align to TRBD1. Trimming removed 5 bases from V and 14 bases from J; junction bases left unmatched: 5. The CDR3 contains 11 residues. CDR1 is DFQATT, CDR2 SNEGSKA, per germline (reference sequence).

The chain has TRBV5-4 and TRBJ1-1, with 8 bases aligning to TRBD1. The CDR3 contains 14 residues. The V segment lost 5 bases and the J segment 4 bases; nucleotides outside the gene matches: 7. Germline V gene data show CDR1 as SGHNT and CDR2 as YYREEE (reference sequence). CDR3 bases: TGTGCCAGCAGGGTAGGACAGGGTCGCACTGAAGCTTTCTTT. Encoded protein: CASRVGQGRTEAFF.

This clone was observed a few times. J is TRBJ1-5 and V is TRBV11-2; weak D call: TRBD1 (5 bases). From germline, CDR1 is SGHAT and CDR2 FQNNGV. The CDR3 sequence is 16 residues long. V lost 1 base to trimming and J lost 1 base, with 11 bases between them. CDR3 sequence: CASSLGSGSSNQPQHF. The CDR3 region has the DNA TGTGCCAGCAGCTTAGGGTCAGGGTCGAGCAATCAGCCCCAGCATTTT.

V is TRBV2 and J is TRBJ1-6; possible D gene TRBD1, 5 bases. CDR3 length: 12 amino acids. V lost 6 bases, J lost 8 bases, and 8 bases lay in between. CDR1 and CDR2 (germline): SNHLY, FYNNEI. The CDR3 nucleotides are TGTGCCAGCAGGCAGGGTGATTCACCCCTCCACTTT. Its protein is CASRQGDSPLHF.

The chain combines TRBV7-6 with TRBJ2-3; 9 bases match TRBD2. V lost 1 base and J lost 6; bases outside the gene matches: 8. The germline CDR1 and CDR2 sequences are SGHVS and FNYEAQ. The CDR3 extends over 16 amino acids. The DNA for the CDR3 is TGTGCCAGCAGCTTAGATTCTAGCGGGAAGAAGGATACGCAGTATTTT. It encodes CASSLDSSGKKDTQYF.

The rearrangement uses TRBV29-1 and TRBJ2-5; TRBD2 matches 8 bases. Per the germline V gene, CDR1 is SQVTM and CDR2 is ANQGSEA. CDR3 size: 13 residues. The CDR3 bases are TGCAGTGGGACTAGAGTCGGGCCAGAGACCCAGTACTTC. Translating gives CSGTRVGPETQYF.

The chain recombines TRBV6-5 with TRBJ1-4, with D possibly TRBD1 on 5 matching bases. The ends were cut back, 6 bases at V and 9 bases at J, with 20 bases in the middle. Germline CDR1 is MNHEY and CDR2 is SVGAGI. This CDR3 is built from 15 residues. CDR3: CASRDRGRGGKKLFF. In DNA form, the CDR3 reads TGTGCCAGCAGGGACCGCGGACGTGGGGGGAAAAAACTGTTTTTT.

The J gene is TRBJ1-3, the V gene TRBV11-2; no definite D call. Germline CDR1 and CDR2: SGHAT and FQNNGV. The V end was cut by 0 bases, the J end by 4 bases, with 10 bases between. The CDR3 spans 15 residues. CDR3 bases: TGTGCCAGCAGCTTAGAGCCGGGGAGGGGAAACACCATATATTTT. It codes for CASSLEPGRGNTIYF.

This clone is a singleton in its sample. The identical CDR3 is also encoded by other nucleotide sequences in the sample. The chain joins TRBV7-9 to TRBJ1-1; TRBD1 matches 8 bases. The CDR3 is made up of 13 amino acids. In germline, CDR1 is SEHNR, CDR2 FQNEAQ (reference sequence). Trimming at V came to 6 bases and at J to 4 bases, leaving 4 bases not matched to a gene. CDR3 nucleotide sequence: TGTGCCAGCAGGGGGACAGGCGGCACTGAAGCTTTCTTT. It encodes CASRGTGGTEAFF.

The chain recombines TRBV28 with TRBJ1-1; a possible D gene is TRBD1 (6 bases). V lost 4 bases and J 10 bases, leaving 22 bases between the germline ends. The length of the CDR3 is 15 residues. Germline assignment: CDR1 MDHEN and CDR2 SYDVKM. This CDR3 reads CASSYAVGTSGIAFF. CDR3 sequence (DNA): TGTGCCAGCAGTTATGCCGTCGGGACATCCGGAATAGCTTTCTTT.

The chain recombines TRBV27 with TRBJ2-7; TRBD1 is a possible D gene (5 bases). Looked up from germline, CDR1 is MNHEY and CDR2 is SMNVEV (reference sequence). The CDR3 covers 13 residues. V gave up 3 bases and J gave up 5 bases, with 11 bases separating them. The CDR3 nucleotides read TGTGCCAGCAGTTTCCGACAGCTCCACGAGCAGTACTTC. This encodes CASSFRQLHEQYF.

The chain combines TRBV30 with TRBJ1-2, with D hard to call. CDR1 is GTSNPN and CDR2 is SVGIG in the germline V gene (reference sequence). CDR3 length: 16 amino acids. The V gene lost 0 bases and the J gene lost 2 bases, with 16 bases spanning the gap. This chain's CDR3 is CAWSVRRKVWNYGYTF. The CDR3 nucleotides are TGTGCCTGGAGTGTACGGAGGAAGGTCTGGAACTATGGCTACACCTTC. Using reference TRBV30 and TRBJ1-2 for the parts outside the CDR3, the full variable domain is SQTIHQWPATLVQPVGSPLSLECTVEGTSNPNLYWYRQAAGRGLQLLFYSVGIGQISSEVPQNLSASRPQDRQFILSSKKLLLSDSGFYLCAWSVRRKVWNYGYTFGSGTRLTVV.

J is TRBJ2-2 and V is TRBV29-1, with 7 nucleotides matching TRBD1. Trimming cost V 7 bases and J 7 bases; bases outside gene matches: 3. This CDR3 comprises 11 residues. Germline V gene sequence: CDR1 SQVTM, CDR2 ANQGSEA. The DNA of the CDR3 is TGCAGCGCGGGGACAGTCGGGGAGCTGTTTTTT. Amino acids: CSAGTVGELFF.